The rows below give T cell receptor beta chains drawn from one sample of a study of T cell responses to AZD1222 COVID-19 vaccine. Profiling relied on immunoSEQ multiplex PCR, and the TCRdb table lists in-frame clones only, not all of them. The sample lists 130,000 to 150,000 clones; approximately 90% were seen once. Sequencing was performed on peripheral blood, taken on day 0 of AZD1222 vaccination. The origin of the receptors is an adult in good health. The CDR3 runs from the conserved cysteine through the conserved F or W. A D gene is named only where the DNA matches it firmly. Part of the rows lack a size; the others show once, few, many or a class for expanded clones.

j_call clone_size d_call v_call cdr3_nt cdr3_aa
TRBJ1-6 once . TRBV7-2 TGTGCCAGCAGCTTATCAGGGGATTCACCCCTCCACTTT CASSLSGDSPLHF
TRBJ2-5 . TRBD2 TRBV18 TGTGCCAGCTCACCACCGGGACTACTTTCCGGAGAGACCCAGTACTTC CASSPPGLLSGETQYF
TRBJ1-1 . . TRBV5-1 TGCGCCAGCAGCTTCGGGGACGGGGACACTGAAGCTTTCTTT CASSFGDGDTEAFF
TRBJ1-1 . . TRBV29-1 TGCAGCGTTGTGGGAGTTGAGACTTTCAACACTGAAGCTTTCTTT CSVVGVETFNTEAFF
TRBJ1-3 . . TRBV9 TGTGCCAGCAGCGCTTTCCAGACAGGTCGTACTGGAAACACCATATATTTT CASSAFQTGRTGNTIYF
TRBJ2-3 . . TRBV6-5 TGTGCCACCTTCAGGGACCCCACAGATACGCAGTATTTT CATFRDPTDTQYF
TRBJ1-1 once . TRBV28 TGTGCCAGCAGCCAAGAGCACCTCACTGAAGCTTTCTTT CASSQEHLTEAFF
TRBJ1-2 . . TRBV6-5 TGTGCCAGCAGTCCACAGGGATGGGGCTACACCTTC CASSPQGWGYTF
TRBJ2-2 . TRBD2 TRBV19 TGTGCCAGTAGTATAGGACTAGCCGCCACCGGGGAGCTGTTTTTT CASSIGLAATGELFF
TRBJ2-7 . TRBD1 TRBV19 TGTGCCAGTAGTATTGCGGGACAGGGTAGCTACGAGCAGTACTTC CASSIAGQGSYEQYF
TRBJ2-3 . . TRBV6-5 TGTGCCTCCAAGGCGGGACACGCTTCGGATACGCAGTATTTT CASKAGHASDTQYF
TRBJ1-6 . . TRBV21-1 TGTGCCAGCAGCAAAGAAGGGCTTCGGGACAGGGCCAATTCACCCCTCCACTTT CASSKEGLRDRANSPLHF
TRBJ1-1 . . TRBV7-9 TGTGCCAGCAGCTTACCAGGGGCGCCGGGTGAAGCTTTCTTT CASSLPGAPGEAFF
TRBJ2-1 . . TRBV9 TGTGCCAGCAGCCCAGGACTCCACCCCGCGAATGAGCAGTTCTTC CASSPGLHPANEQFF
TRBJ2-2 few . TRBV30 TGTGCCTGGAAAAAAACGGGATCCACCGGGGAGCTGTTTTTT CAWKKTGSTGELFF
TRBJ2-3 few . TRBV10-1 TGCGCCAGCAGTGAGAGGGTGGCAGATACGCAGTATTTT CASSERVADTQYF
TRBJ1-3 . . TRBV6-5 TGTGCCAGCAGTTACGGGACGAACTCTGGAAACACCATATATTTT CASSYGTNSGNTIYF
TRBJ2-3 . TRBD2 TRBV4-2 TGTGCCAGCAGCCAAGTCCCGGGACTAGCGGGGATCACAGATACGCAGTATTTT CASSQVPGLAGITDTQYF
TRBJ2-2 once TRBD2 TRBV12-5 TGTGCTAGTGGTTTGGACCTAGCGGGAGGGCGCACCGGGGAGCTGTTTTTT CASGLDLAGGRTGELFF
TRBJ2-7 . TRBD1 TRBV27 TGTGCCAGCAGTTTCGGGACAGGGGGCTCCTACGAGCAGTACTTC CASSFGTGGSYEQYF
TRBJ1-1 . . TRBV9 TGTGCCAGCAGCGTGGACGCTCGTATGAACACTGAAGCTTTCTTT CASSVDARMNTEAFF
TRBJ2-1 . TRBD2 TRBV11-2 TGTGCCAGCAGCTTAGTCTCTAGCGGGGGGGCGGGTGAGCAGTTCTTC CASSLVSSGGAGEQFF
TRBJ1-4 . . TRBV19 TGTGCCAGTAGGCGTCCCCAGGCGCACGAAAAACTGTTTTTT CASRRPQAHEKLFF
TRBJ2-3 . . TRBV29-1 TGCAGCGTTGAACGGACAGATACGCAGTATTTT CSVERTDTQYF